A selection of T cell receptor beta chains follows, all from one sample in a study of T cell changes during pregnancy in multiple sclerosis. TCRdb's table, derived via immunoSEQ multiplex PCR, lists solely in-frame clones and lacks some. In the table there are approximately 33,000 clones, 70% to 90% of which are singletons. The sequenced sample was CD4+ T cells from peripheral blood mononuclear cells, obtained in the first trimester of pregnancy. The receptor set was obtained from a female donor in good health, enrolled as a control in a pregnancy study. The CDR3 runs from the conserved cysteine through the conserved F or W. Fields, in order: D gene, J gene, clone size, V gene, CDR3 length, CDR3 DNA, CDR3 protein. D genes are given only for firm matches. Not every row has a clone size; where given, it reads once, few, many or a size class.

d_gene: -
j_gene: TRBJ2-7
abundance: -
v_gene: TRBV19
len: 15
CDR3nt: TGTGCCAGTAGTATATCGGGTGCCTACCCCTACGAGCAGTACTTC
CDR3aa: CASSISGAYPYEQYF

d_gene: -
j_gene: TRBJ2-5
abundance: -
v_gene: TRBV30
len: 15
CDR3nt: TGTGCCTGGAGTAGGGGCGGGGTGTTTCAAGAGACCCAGTACTTC
CDR3aa: CAWSRGGVFQETQYF

d_gene: -
j_gene: TRBJ1-4
abundance: few
v_gene: TRBV6-1
len: 13
CDR3nt: TGTGCCAGCAGGACAGCAACTAATGAAAAACTGTTTTTT
CDR3aa: CASRTATNEKLFF

d_gene: -
j_gene: TRBJ1-2
abundance: -
v_gene: TRBV5-6
len: 14
CDR3nt: TGTGCCAGCAGCTTGCGGACCTCGCGGGTAGGCTACACCTTC
CDR3aa: CASSLRTSRVGYTF

d_gene: TRBD1
j_gene: TRBJ1-1
abundance: -
v_gene: TRBV5-6
len: 15
CDR3nt: TGTGCCAGCACATTTGCGGGACAGGGGAACACTGAAGCTTTCTTT
CDR3aa: CASTFAGQGNTEAFF

d_gene: -
j_gene: TRBJ2-1
abundance: -
v_gene: TRBV20-1
len: 11
CDR3nt: TGCGCAGGGAACCCCTACAATGAGCAGTTCTTC
CDR3aa: CAGNPYNEQFF

d_gene: TRBD1
j_gene: TRBJ1-4
abundance: -
v_gene: TRBV7-9
len: 15
CDR3nt: TGTGCCAGCAGCCCCCCGGGACAGGGAGATGAAAAACTGTTTTTT
CDR3aa: CASSPPGQGDEKLFF

d_gene: TRBD1
j_gene: TRBJ2-5
abundance: once
v_gene: TRBV29-1
len: 15
CDR3nt: TGCAGCGTTGGGTGGGCCGGACAGGGGGGGGAGACCCAGTACTTC
CDR3aa: CSVGWAGQGGETQYF

d_gene: -
j_gene: TRBJ2-2
abundance: -
v_gene: TRBV7-3
len: 13
CDR3nt: TGTGCCAGCAGCTTTGTTGAGCCCGGGGAGCTGTTTTTT
CDR3aa: CASSFVEPGELFF

d_gene: TRBD1
j_gene: TRBJ1-4
abundance: -
v_gene: TRBV11-3
len: 14
CDR3nt: TGTGCCAGCAGCCCCGGGACAGCAATCGAAAAACTGTTTTTT
CDR3aa: CASSPGTAIEKLFF

d_gene: TRBD1
j_gene: TRBJ1-1
abundance: -
v_gene: TRBV5-1
len: 14
CDR3nt: TGCGCCAGCAGCTTAACAGGGGAAGGGACTGAAGCTTTCTTT
CDR3aa: CASSLTGEGTEAFF

d_gene: -
j_gene: TRBJ2-5
abundance: -
v_gene: TRBV5-4
len: 12
CDR3nt: TGTGCCAAAATTTCAGAGGAAGAGACCCAGTACTTC
CDR3aa: CAKISEEETQYF

d_gene: -
j_gene: TRBJ1-2
abundance: -
v_gene: TRBV7-2
len: 14
CDR3nt: TGTGCCAGCAGCTTAGGTGCAGGGGCCTATGGCTACACCTTC
CDR3aa: CASSLGAGAYGYTF

d_gene: TRBD1
j_gene: TRBJ2-1
abundance: -
v_gene: TRBV6-4
len: 16
CDR3nt: TGTGCCAGCAGTGATTATGGTACAGGGGGGCGGAATGAGCAGTTCTTC
CDR3aa: CASSDYGTGGRNEQFF

d_gene: TRBD1
j_gene: TRBJ1-3
abundance: -
v_gene: TRBV9
len: 17
CDR3nt: TGTGCCAGCAGCCCAGGACAGGGTGCTTCGGAGGGAAACACCATATATTTT
CDR3aa: CASSPGQGASEGNTIYF

d_gene: -
j_gene: TRBJ2-1
abundance: -
v_gene: TRBV9
len: 16
CDR3nt: TGTGCCAGCAGCGTAGCTACATCTGGCAGGGCTAATGAGCAGTTCTTC
CDR3aa: CASSVATSGRANEQFF

d_gene: -
j_gene: TRBJ2-3
abundance: -
v_gene: TRBV7-3
len: 13
CDR3nt: TGTGCCAGCAGCTTGGGGGCCTGGGATACGCAGTATTTT
CDR3aa: CASSLGAWDTQYF

d_gene: -
j_gene: TRBJ1-2
abundance: -
v_gene: TRBV7-2
len: 12
CDR3nt: TGTGCCAGCAGCTTAACAGGCGGTGGCTACACCTTC
CDR3aa: CASSLTGGGYTF

d_gene: TRBD1
j_gene: TRBJ1-2
abundance: few
v_gene: TRBV7-8
len: 14
CDR3nt: TGTGCCAGCAGCCCAGGGACAGTTAACTATGGCTACACCTTC
CDR3aa: CASSPGTVNYGYTF

d_gene: TRBD2
j_gene: TRBJ2-1
abundance: -
v_gene: TRBV19
len: 16
CDR3nt: TGTGCCAGTAGTCCCTCGGGGAGGGATCTCCACAATGAGCAGTTCTTC
CDR3aa: CASSPSGRDLHNEQFF

d_gene: -
j_gene: TRBJ1-5
abundance: -
v_gene: TRBV30
len: 14
CDR3nt: TGTGCCTGGAGTCAAACAGCGGGCAATCAGCCCCAGCATTTT
CDR3aa: CAWSQTAGNQPQHF

d_gene: -
j_gene: TRBJ1-3
abundance: -
v_gene: TRBV30
len: 16
CDR3nt: TGTGCCTGGAGTGTATTCCGACGGGGTTCTGGAAACACCATATATTTT
CDR3aa: CAWSVFRRGSGNTIYF

d_gene: -
j_gene: TRBJ1-6
abundance: -
v_gene: TRBV5-6
len: 15
CDR3nt: TGTGCCAGCAGCCCGGGATCTCCTTATAATTCACCCCTCCACTTT
CDR3aa: CASSPGSPYNSPLHF

d_gene: -
j_gene: TRBJ2-3
abundance: -
v_gene: TRBV7-2
len: 15
CDR3nt: TGTGCCAGCAGCTTCATTCCTCGGGTGACAGATACGCAGTATTTT
CDR3aa: CASSFIPRVTDTQYF

d_gene: TRBD2
j_gene: TRBJ2-3
abundance: -
v_gene: TRBV6-6
len: 13
CDR3nt: TGTGCCAGCAGTCCGACTAGCTACGATACGCAGTATTTT
CDR3aa: CASSPTSYDTQYF

d_gene: -
j_gene: TRBJ1-2
abundance: -
v_gene: TRBV7-9
len: 13
CDR3nt: TGTGCCGGCTCATTCGGGGAGAACTATGGCTACACCTTC
CDR3aa: CAGSFGENYGYTF

d_gene: -
j_gene: TRBJ2-7
abundance: -
v_gene: TRBV19
len: 15
CDR3nt: TGTGCCAGTAGTATAGGCATCGGACAGACCTACGAGCAGTACTTC
CDR3aa: CASSIGIGQTYEQYF

d_gene: TRBD1
j_gene: TRBJ1-6
abundance: -
v_gene: TRBV6-5
len: 15
CDR3nt: TGTGCCAGCAGTTACTCGACTCCAGGGGGTTCACCCCTCCACTTT
CDR3aa: CASSYSTPGGSPLHF

d_gene: -
j_gene: TRBJ1-1
abundance: -
v_gene: TRBV7-9
len: 14
CDR3nt: TGTGCCAGCAGCTCGTCGGACAGGAACACTGAAGCTTTCTTT
CDR3aa: CASSSSDRNTEAFF

d_gene: -
j_gene: TRBJ2-1
abundance: -
v_gene: TRBV6-4
len: 13
CDR3nt: TGTGCCAGCAGTCCCTTGGAGGCGGGCGAGCAGTTCTTC
CDR3aa: CASSPLEAGEQFF

d_gene: -
j_gene: TRBJ1-2
abundance: -
v_gene: TRBV7-2
len: 15
CDR3nt: TGTGCCAGCAGCTTAGCGTCTGGGCAGCGGTATGGCTACACCTTC
CDR3aa: CASSLASGQRYGYTF

d_gene: TRBD2
j_gene: TRBJ2-1
abundance: -
v_gene: TRBV7-2
len: 17
CDR3nt: TGTGCCAGCAGCAATCAAAAAACCGGGACTAGTCGGTCTGAGCAGTTCTTC
CDR3aa: CASSNQKTGTSRSEQFF

d_gene: TRBD2
j_gene: TRBJ2-3
abundance: -
v_gene: TRBV7-9
len: 16
CDR3nt: TGTGCCAGCAGTATTCCCGGGGGGGGCGGCACAGATACGCAGTATTTT
CDR3aa: CASSIPGGGGTDTQYF

d_gene: TRBD1
j_gene: TRBJ1-2
abundance: -
v_gene: TRBV7-2
len: 16
CDR3nt: TGTGCCAGCAGCTTATCCTTCGGTCAGGGGGACTATGGCTACACCTTC
CDR3aa: CASSLSFGQGDYGYTF

d_gene: -
j_gene: TRBJ1-5
abundance: -
v_gene: TRBV7-8
len: 15
CDR3nt: TGTGCCAGCAGCTTATCGGGGGGACCCTATCAGCCCCAGCATTTT
CDR3aa: CASSLSGGPYQPQHF

d_gene: -
j_gene: TRBJ2-1
abundance: -
v_gene: TRBV19
len: 16
CDR3nt: TGTGCCAGTAGCAGGGGATCTTCAGGCGTAGGCAATGAGCAGTTCTTC
CDR3aa: CASSRGSSGVGNEQFF

d_gene: -
j_gene: TRBJ1-2
abundance: -
v_gene: TRBV20-1
len: 10
CDR3nt: TGCAGTGCTAGCAGTTATGGCTACACCTTC
CDR3aa: CSASSYGYTF

d_gene: -
j_gene: TRBJ2-5
abundance: -
v_gene: TRBV7-2
len: 15
CDR3nt: TGTGCCAGCAGCCAAACCCCAGGGTCCCAAGAGACCCAGTACTTC
CDR3aa: CASSQTPGSQETQYF

d_gene: -
j_gene: TRBJ1-5
abundance: medium-sized
v_gene: TRBV19
len: 15
CDR3nt: TGTGCCAGTAGTAAAGGCAGGGCCCACAATCAGCCCCAGCATTTT
CDR3aa: CASSKGRAHNQPQHF

d_gene: -
j_gene: TRBJ2-7
abundance: -
v_gene: TRBV5-1
len: 12
CDR3nt: TGCGCCAGCAGACAGGAGATCTACGAGCAGTACTTC
CDR3aa: CASRQEIYEQYF

d_gene: TRBD1
j_gene: TRBJ1-4
abundance: -
v_gene: TRBV5-8
len: 15
CDR3nt: TGTGCCAGCAGCTTGGATGGGACAGGGCCGGAAAAACTGTTTTTT
CDR3aa: CASSLDGTGPEKLFF

d_gene: -
j_gene: TRBJ1-1
abundance: -
v_gene: TRBV30
len: 14
CDR3nt: TGTGCCTGGAGCCATTTAAGAGGGAGGACTGAAGCTTTCTTT
CDR3aa: CAWSHLRGRTEAFF

d_gene: -
j_gene: TRBJ1-5
abundance: -
v_gene: TRBV12-5
len: 14
CDR3nt: TGTGCTAGTGGTTTGGAGGACTGGAATCAGCCCCAGCATTTT
CDR3aa: CASGLEDWNQPQHF

d_gene: TRBD1
j_gene: TRBJ1-2
abundance: -
v_gene: TRBV9
len: 16
CDR3nt: TGTGCCAGCAGCGGAAGGACAGGGGGCGCTTTGGATGGCTACACCTTC
CDR3aa: CASSGRTGGALDGYTF